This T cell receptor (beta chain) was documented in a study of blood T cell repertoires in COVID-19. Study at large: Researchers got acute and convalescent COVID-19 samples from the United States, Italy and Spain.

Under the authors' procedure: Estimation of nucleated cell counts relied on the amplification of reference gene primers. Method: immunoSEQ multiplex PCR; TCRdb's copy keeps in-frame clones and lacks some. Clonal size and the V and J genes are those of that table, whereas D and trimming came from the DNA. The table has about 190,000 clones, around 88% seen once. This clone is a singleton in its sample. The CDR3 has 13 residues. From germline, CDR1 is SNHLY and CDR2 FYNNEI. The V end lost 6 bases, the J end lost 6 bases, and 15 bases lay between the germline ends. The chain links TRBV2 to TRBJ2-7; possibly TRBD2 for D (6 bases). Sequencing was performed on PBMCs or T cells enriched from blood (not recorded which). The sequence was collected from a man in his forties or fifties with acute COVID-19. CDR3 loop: CASRPGSTREQYF. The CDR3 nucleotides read TGTGCCAGCAGACCCGGGAGTACCCGCGAGCAGTACTTC.